Presented here are 20 T cell receptor beta chains from one specimen sequenced in a study of blood T cell repertoires in COVID-19. The assay was immunoSEQ multiplex PCR, and TCRdb's table has in-frame clones only and misses some. The sample has 240,000 or so clones, 88% seen once; the top ten hold just under 0.8%. The sample was peripheral blood. Every receptor here comes from a woman in her 30s with acute or convalescent COVID-19.

This clone appeared once. The gene calls are TRBV19 and TRBJ2-7; 7 bases agree with TRBD1. This CDR3 spans 12 amino acids. The junction had 5 bases not matched to a gene; V was cut back by 10 bases and J by 2 bases. Germline loops: CDR1 LNHDA, CDR2 SQIVND (reference sequence). The DNA of the CDR3 is TGTGCCACTAGGGGACAGACCTACGAGCAGTACTTC. Protein product: CATRGQTYEQYF.

J is TRBJ1-6 and V is TRBV28; perhaps TRBD1 as D (6 bases). Germline lookup yields CDR1 MDHEN and CDR2 SYDVKM. V was clipped by 4 bases and J by 9 bases, with 13 bases between them. CDR3 length: 14 amino acids. The CDR3 is CASSSGGVGSPLHF. DNA for the CDR3: TGTGCCAGCAGTTCGGGGGGCGTTGGTTCACCCCTCCACTTT.

The gene calls are TRBV24-1 and TRBJ2-5, with a possible D match to TRBD1 (6 bases). Germline loops: CDR1 KGHDR, CDR2 SFDVKD. The ends were cut back, 1 base at V and 10 bases at J, with 15 bases in the middle. This CDR3 is built from 14 residues. The CDR3 bases are TGTGCCACCAGTGATTTAACGGGCAGGGGCGGCCAGTACTTC. It is translated as CATSDLTGRGGQYF.

This chain connects TRBV12-3 or TRBV12-4 to TRBJ1-3; D gene uncertain. V lost 5 bases and J lost 4, with 3 bases in between. The CDR3 has 11 amino acids. The DNA for the CDR3 is TGTGCCAGCAGTCTCGGAAACACCATATATTTT. Encoded protein: CASSLGNTIYF.

The genes are TRBV6-5 and TRBJ2-7; D might be TRBD1 (5 bases). Trimming took 0 bases from V and 7 from J, leaving 10 bases between them. There are 13 residues in the CDR3. Germline values: CDR1 MNHEY, CDR2 SVGAGI. CDR3 in amino acids: CASSYSVGVEQYF. The CDR3 coding sequence is TGTGCCAGCAGTTACTCGGTAGGGGTAGAGCAGTACTTC.

This clone was found once. The chain has TRBV5-4 and TRBJ2-1, with a possible D match to TRBD1 (6 bases). Germline lookup yields CDR1 SGHNT and CDR2 YYREEE (reference sequence). The CDR3 loop spans 13 amino acids. V gave up 5 bases and J gave up 9 bases, with 15 bases separating them. DNA for the CDR3: TGTGCCAGCAGGCTGCAGGGGAGTGGTGAGCAGTTCTTC. Translating gives CASRLQGSGEQFF.

The chain carries TRBV4-1 and TRBJ2-1; 14 bases agree with TRBD2. J gave up 1 base and V 8 bases, and 13 bases lay outside the gene matches. Per germline, CDR1 MGHRA and CDR2 YSYEKL. The CDR3 totals 19 residues. CDR3 sequence (DNA): TGCGCCAGCCGGGGTTCCGGGACTAGCGGGAGTTCGTCCTACAATGAGCAGTTCTTC. It encodes CASRGSGTSGSSSYNEQFF.

The chain carries TRBV20-1 and TRBJ2-1; 9 bases are a match to TRBD1. This CDR3 is 11 amino acids long. The V and J ends lost 5 bases and 8 bases, in that order; junction bases with no gene match: 1. Germline assignment: CDR1 DFQATT and CDR2 SNEGSKA (reference sequence). This CDR3 is CSARTGDEQFF. For the CDR3, the DNA is TGCAGTGCTCGGACAGGGGATGAGCAGTTCTTC.

This sequence joins TRBV4-3 and TRBJ2-7; TRBD1 is a possible D gene (5 bases). The germline V and J ends were trimmed by 0 bases and 2 bases, with 11 bases remaining between them. CDR3 length: 15 amino acids. Germline-derived CDR1 and CDR2 are LGHNA and YSLEER. For the CDR3, the DNA is TGCGCCAGCAGCCAAGATCGGTGGGGCACCTACGAGCAGTACTTC. Protein product: CASSQDRWGTYEQYF.

The V gene is TRBV9, the J gene TRBJ2-7; a possible D gene is TRBD2 (6 bases). V lost 0 bases, J lost 1 base, and 11 bases lay in between. Germline CDR1 and CDR2: SGDLS and YYNGEE. The length of the CDR3 is 15 residues. The CDR3 DNA reads as TGTGCCAGCAGCGTAGGTACGGGGGTGTCCTACGAGCAGTACTTC. Translation: CASSVGTGVSYEQYF. Complete variable domain (other parts from reference TRBV9 and TRBJ2-7): DSGVTQTPKHLITATGQRVTLRCSPRSGDLSVYWYQQSLDQGLQFLIQYYNGEERAKGNILERFSAQQFPDLHSELNLSSLELGDSALYFCASSVGTGVSYEQYFGPGTRLTVT.

The V and J genes are TRBV7-9 and TRBJ2-2; D might be TRBD2 (5 bases). The CDR3 sequence is 18 residues long. The germline gives CDR1 SEHNR, CDR2 FQNEAQ (reference sequence). The V gene lost 7 bases and the J gene lost 6 bases, with 27 bases spanning the gap. The CDR3 loop reads CASNSGIDGEINAGELFF. The CDR3 DNA sequence: TGTGCCAGCAACTCGGGCATCGATGGGGAGATAAATGCCGGGGAGCTGTTTTTT. Variable domain in full (rest from reference TRBV7-9 and TRBJ2-2): DTGVSQNPRHKITKRGQNVTFRCDPISEHNRLYWYRQTLGQGPEFLTYFQNEAQLEKSRLLSDRFSAERPKGSFSTLEIQRTEQGDSAMYLCASNSGIDGEINAGELFFGEGSRLTVL.

This clone was seen just once. This sequence joins TRBV19 and TRBJ2-5, with TRBD2 identical over 9 bases. Germline V CDR1 and CDR2: LNHDA, SQIVND (reference sequence). The junction had 6 bases not matched to a gene; V was cut back by 3 bases and J by 4 bases. The CDR3 is made up of 15 amino acids. Written as DNA, the CDR3 is TGTGCCAGTAGTATCTCTAAGGGACTAGCAGAGACCCAGTACTTC. It translates to CASSISKGLAETQYF.

This clone appeared a few times. The chain carries TRBV3-1 (or the pseudogene TRBV3-2) and TRBJ2-1; 9 nucleotides line up with TRBD2. With V trimmed by 1 base and J by 5 bases, 6 bases remained unmatched. Germline V gene sequence: CDR1 LGHDT, CDR2 YNNKEL (reference sequence). The CDR3 covers 16 residues. The CDR3 DNA reads TGTGCCAGCAGCCAAGCAGGCGGGAGGGCCCACAATGAGCAGTTCTTC. Encoded protein: CASSQAGGRAHNEQFF.

The CDR3 nucleotides read TGTGCCAGCAGTTCCGGGACAGGGATCGAGCAGTACTTC. Amino acids: CASSSGTGIEQYF. The genes are TRBV6-2 or TRBV6-3 and TRBJ2-7, with 9 nucleotides matching TRBD1. The CDR3 runs to 13 residues. The trim removed 4 bases at V and 6 bases at J, leaving 4 bases unmatched. CDR1 MNHEY and CDR2 SVGEGT come from the germline V gene.

This rearrangement joins TRBV7-2 to TRBJ2-2; no reliable D call. The CDR3 contains 13 residues. Germline-derived CDR1 and CDR2 are SGHTA and FQGNSA. V dropped 3 bases and J dropped 2 bases, with 4 bases sitting between them. CDR3 nucleotide sequence: TGTGCCAGCAGCTTTCGTAACACCGGGGAGCTGTTTTTT. Protein product: CASSFRNTGELFF.

The chain joins TRBV7-2 to TRBJ2-5; perhaps TRBD2 as D (5 bases). Germline V gene lookup returns CDR1 SGHTA and CDR2 FQGNSA. V lost 3 bases and J lost 5, with 13 bases in between. This CDR3 region has 14 residues. In nucleotides, the CDR3 is TGTGCCAGCAGCTTCGCCGGGGTCCCGGAGACCCAGTACTTC. It encodes CASSFAGVPETQYF.

The rearrangement uses TRBV29-1 and TRBJ2-7; 9 nucleotides match TRBD2. The CDR3 runs to 14 residues. Per germline, CDR1 SQVTM and CDR2 ANQGSEA. Trimming took 2 bases from V and 2 from J; bases not matched to a gene: 4. The chain's CDR3 is CSVERERGAYEQYF. The CDR3 bases are TGCAGCGTTGAACGCGAGCGGGGGGCCTACGAGCAGTACTTC.

The V and J genes are TRBV6-5 and TRBJ2-1, with TRBD1 matching over 7 bases. This CDR3 has 12 amino acids. Germline values: CDR1 MNHEY, CDR2 SVGAGI. The trim removed 6 bases at V and 10 bases at J, leaving 6 bases unmatched. Written as DNA, the CDR3 is TGTGCCAGCAGCCAGCCGACAGGGGAGCAGTTCTTC. Translation: CASSQPTGEQFF.

The rearrangement joins TRBV5-6 to TRBJ2-2; 9 bases fit TRBD1. J gave up 7 bases and V 4 bases, and 11 bases lay outside the gene matches. Germline V gene sequence: CDR1 SGHDT, CDR2 YYEEEE. CDR3 length: 16 residues. The CDR3 reads CASSEENRGPGGELFF. The CDR3 DNA sequence: TGTGCCAGCAGCGAGGAGAACAGGGGGCCGGGCGGGGAGCTGTTTTTT.

The chain is built from TRBV12-5 and TRBJ2-1, with 7 bases matching TRBD2. The V gene end was trimmed by 6 bases and the J gene end by 2 bases; junction bases not matched to a gene: 4. Germline CDR1 and CDR2: LGHNT and FRNRAP. This CDR3 has 14 residues. The CDR3 loop is CASGTSNTYNEQFF. In nucleotides, the CDR3 is TGTGCTAGTGGGACTAGCAATACCTACAATGAGCAGTTCTTC. The variable domain in full, with the rest retrieved from reference TRBV12-5 and TRBJ2-1, is DARVTQTPRHKVTEMGQEVTMRCQPILGHNTVFWYRQTMMQGLELLAYFRNRAPLDDSGMPKDRFSAEMPDATLATLKIQPSEPRDSAVYFCASGTSNTYNEQFFGPGTRLTVL.